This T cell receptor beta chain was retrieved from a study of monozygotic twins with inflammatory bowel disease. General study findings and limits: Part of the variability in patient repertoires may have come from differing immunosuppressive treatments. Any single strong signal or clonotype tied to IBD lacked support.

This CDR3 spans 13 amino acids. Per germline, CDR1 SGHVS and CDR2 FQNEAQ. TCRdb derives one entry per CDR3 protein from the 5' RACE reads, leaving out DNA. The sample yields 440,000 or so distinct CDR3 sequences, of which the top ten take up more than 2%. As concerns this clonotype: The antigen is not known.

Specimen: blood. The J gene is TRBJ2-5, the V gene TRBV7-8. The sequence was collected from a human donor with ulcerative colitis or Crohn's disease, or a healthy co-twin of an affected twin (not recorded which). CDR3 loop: CASSLAAVETQYF. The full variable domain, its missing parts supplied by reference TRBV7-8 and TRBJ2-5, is GAGVSQSPRYKVAKRGQDVALRCDPISGHVSLFWYQQALGQGPEFLTYFQNEAQLDKSGLPSDRFFAERPEGSVSTLKIQRTQQEDSAVYLCASSLAAVETQYFGPGTRLLVL.